This TCR beta chain was recovered during a study of tumor and adjacent non-tumor tissue in lung cancer. Study overall: Stage I to III disease affected ten to eleven men and roughly five women aged roughly 31 to 85. Samples averaged around 4.2 million productive TCRbeta reads each.

A modified ARM-PCR protocol with three rounds of nested PCR amplified TCRbeta. MiXCR was run by TCRdb on the multiplex PCR reads, yielding one entry per CDR3 protein. The profile covers tens of thousands of distinct CDR3 sequences, with around 70% appearing a single time and about a quarter taken by the ten largest. General observations from the study: Tumor TCR diversity, when higher, was linked to shorter survival. In normal lung, the top 100 clones were significantly more dominant than in tumor.

As regards this clonotype: Its antigen remains unidentified.

No cell sorting was done before RNA was extracted from the tissue. The normal lung tissue was taken more than 3 cm from the tumor edge. This TCR was recovered from a woman between 50 and 59 years old with non-small cell lung cancer. Sequenced input: distant non-tumor lung tissue.

CDR3: CASNATTGERFDSPLHF. The DNA of the CDR3 is TGTGCCAGCAATGCAACGACAGGGGAGCGATTTGATTCACCCCTCCACTTT. The rearrangement links TRBV13 to TRBJ1-6; 8 nucleotides match TRBD1. Germline V gives CDR1 PRHDT, CDR2 FYEKMQ (reference sequence). After removal of 7 bases from V and 8 bases from J, the junction contained 16 bases not matched to a gene. The CDR3 spans 17 residues. Supplemented by reference TRBV13 and TRBJ1-6, the full variable domain reads AAGVIQSPRHLIKEKRETATLKCYPIPRHDTVYWYQQGPGQDPQFLISFYEKMQSDKGSIPDRFSAQQFSDYHSELNMSSLELGDSALYFCASNATTGERFDSPLHFGNGTRLTVT.